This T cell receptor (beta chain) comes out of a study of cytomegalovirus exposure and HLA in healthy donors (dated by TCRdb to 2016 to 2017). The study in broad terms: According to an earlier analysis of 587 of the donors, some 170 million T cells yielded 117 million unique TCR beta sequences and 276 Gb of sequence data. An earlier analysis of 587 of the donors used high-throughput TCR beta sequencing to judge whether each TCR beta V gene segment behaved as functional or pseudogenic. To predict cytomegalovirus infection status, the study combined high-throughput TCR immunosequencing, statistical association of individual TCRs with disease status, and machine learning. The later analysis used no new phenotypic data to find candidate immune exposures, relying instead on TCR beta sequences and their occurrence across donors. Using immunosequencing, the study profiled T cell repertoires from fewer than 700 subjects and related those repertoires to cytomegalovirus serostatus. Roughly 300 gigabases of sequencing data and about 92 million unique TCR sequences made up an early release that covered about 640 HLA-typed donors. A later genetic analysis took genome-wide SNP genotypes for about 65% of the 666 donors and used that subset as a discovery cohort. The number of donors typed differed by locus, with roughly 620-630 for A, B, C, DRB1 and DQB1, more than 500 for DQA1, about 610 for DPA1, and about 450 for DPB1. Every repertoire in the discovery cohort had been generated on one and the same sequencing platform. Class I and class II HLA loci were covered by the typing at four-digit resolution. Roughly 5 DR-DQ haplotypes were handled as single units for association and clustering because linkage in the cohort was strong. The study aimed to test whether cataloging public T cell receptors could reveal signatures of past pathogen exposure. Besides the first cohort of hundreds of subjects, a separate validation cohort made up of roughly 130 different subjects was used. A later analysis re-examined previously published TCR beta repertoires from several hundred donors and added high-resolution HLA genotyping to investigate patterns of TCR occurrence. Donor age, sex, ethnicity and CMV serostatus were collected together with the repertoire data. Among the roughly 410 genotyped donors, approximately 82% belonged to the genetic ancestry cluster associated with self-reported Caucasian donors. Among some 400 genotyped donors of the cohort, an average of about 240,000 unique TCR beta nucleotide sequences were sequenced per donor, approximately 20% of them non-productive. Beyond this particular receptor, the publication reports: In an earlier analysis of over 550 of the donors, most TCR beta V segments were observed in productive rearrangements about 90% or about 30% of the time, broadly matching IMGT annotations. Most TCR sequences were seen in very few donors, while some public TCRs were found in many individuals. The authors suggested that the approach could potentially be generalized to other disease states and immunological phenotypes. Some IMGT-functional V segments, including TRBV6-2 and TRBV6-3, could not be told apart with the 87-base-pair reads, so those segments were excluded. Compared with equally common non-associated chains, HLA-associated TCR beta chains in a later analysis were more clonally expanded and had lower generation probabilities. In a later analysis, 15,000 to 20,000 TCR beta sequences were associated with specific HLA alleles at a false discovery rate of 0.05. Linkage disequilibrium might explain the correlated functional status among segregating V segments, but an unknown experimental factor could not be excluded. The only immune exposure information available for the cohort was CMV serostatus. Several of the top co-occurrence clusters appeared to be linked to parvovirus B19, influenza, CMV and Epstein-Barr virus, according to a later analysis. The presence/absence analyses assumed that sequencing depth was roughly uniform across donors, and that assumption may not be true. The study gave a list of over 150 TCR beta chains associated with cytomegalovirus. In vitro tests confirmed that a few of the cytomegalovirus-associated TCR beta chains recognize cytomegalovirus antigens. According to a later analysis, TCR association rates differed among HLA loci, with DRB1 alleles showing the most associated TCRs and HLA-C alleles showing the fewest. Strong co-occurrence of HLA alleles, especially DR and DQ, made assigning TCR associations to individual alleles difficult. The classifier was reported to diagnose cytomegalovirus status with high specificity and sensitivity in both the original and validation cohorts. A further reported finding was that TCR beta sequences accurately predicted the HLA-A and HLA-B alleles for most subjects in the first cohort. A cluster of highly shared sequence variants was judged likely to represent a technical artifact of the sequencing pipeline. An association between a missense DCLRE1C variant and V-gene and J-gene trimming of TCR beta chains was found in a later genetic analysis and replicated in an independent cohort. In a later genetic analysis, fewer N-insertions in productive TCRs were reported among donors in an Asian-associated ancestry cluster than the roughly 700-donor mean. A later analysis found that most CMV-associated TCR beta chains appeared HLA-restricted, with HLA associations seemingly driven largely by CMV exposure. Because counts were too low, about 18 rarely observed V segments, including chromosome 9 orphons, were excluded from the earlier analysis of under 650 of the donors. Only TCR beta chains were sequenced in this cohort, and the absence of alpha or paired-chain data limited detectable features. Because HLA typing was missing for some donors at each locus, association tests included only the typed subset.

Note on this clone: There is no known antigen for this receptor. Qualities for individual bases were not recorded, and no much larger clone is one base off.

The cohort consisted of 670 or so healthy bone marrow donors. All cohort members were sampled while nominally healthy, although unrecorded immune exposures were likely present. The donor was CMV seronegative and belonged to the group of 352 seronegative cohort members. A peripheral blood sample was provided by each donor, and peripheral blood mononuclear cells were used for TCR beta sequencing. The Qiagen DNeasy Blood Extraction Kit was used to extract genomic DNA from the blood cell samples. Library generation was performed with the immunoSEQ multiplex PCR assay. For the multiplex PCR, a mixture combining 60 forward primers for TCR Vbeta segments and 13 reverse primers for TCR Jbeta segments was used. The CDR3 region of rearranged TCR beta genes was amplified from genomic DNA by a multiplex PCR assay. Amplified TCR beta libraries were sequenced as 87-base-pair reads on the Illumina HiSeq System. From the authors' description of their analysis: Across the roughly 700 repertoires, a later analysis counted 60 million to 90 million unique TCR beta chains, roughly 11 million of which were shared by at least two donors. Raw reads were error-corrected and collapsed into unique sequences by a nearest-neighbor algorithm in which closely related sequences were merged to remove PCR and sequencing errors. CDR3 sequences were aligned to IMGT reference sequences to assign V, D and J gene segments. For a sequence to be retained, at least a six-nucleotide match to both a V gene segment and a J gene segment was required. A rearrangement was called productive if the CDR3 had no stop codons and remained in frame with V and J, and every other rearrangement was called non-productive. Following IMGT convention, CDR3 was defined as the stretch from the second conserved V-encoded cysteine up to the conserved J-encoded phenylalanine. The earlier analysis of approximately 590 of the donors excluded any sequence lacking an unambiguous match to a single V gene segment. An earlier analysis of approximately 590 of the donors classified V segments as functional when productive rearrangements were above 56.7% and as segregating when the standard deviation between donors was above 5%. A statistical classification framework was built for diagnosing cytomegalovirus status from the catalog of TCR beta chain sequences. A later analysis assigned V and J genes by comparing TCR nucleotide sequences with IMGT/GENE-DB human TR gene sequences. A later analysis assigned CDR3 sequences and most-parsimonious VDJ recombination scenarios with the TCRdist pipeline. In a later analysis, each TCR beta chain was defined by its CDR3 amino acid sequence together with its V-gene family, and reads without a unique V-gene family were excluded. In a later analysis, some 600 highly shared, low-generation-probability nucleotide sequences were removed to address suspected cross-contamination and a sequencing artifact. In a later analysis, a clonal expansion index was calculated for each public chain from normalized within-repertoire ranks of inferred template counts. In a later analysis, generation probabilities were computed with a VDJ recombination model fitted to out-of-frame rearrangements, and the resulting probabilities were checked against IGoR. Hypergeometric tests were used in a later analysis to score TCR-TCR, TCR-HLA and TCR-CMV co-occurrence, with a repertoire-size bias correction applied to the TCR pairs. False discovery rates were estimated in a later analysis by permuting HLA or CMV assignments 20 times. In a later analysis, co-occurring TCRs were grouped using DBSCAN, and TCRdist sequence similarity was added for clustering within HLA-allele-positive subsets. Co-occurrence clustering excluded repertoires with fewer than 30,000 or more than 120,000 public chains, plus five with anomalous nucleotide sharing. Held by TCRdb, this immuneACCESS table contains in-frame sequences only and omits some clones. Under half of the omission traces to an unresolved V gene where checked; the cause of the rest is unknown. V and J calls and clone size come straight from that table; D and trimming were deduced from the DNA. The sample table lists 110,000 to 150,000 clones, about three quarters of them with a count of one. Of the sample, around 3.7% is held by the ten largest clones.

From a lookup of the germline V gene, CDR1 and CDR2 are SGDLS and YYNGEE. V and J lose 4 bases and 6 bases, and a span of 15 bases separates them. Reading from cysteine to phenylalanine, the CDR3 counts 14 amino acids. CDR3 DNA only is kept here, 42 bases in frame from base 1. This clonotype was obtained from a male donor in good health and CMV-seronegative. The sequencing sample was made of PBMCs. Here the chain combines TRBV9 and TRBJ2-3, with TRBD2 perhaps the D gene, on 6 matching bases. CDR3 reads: CASSSVRDRDTQYF. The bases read TGTGCCAGCAGCTCAGTGCGGGATCGCGATACGCAGTATTTT.